A single T cell receptor beta chain is shown here with its context. Clones were sequenced by immunoSEQ multiplex PCR, and TCRdb holds only the in-frame ones, with some missing. The sample holds around 20,000 clones, about 90% seen once. This CDR3 has 18 amino acids. Germline CDR1 and CDR2: SQVTM and ANQGSEA. V dropped 6 bases and J dropped 1 base, with 25 bases sitting between them. This specimen comes from a study of T cell changes during pregnancy in multiple sclerosis. Material: CD8+ T cells from peripheral blood mononuclear cells, obtained after pregnancy. The TCR comes from a female donor in good health, enrolled as a control in a pregnancy study. V gene TRBV29-1 combines with J gene TRBJ2-1; D may be TRBD2 (6 bases). This chain's CDR3 is CSVDGGPRLGMSYNEQFF. The CDR3 nucleotides are TGCAGCGTGGATGGAGGGCCCCGATTAGGTATGTCCTACAATGAGCAGTTCTTC.